The text below deals with one TCR beta chain. The antigen remains undetermined. Germline CDR1 SNHLY, CDR2 FYNNEI. J lost 11 bases, V lost 4 bases, and 12 bases had no gene match. The CDR3 is 14 amino acids. The PCR ran on 60 Vbeta and 13 Jbeta primers. Measured with immunoSEQ multiplex PCR; TCRdb has only the in-frame clones, and not every one. The repertoire includes 90,000 to 120,000 clones, 70% to 80% of them detected once, and about 2% sits in the top ten. This specimen comes from a study of cytomegalovirus exposure and HLA in healthy donors. The study, taken as a whole, reports: Prior analysis indicated that the majority of TCR beta V segments exhibited productivity approximately 90% or approximately 30% of the time.

This chain links TRBV2 with TRBJ2-5; 8 nucleotides match TRBD1. Sample: PBMCs. The sequence was obtained from a man aged 18 to 30 in good health and CMV-seronegative. CDR3 region: CASSGGTGLSEQYF. The CDR3 DNA sequence: TGTGCCAGCAGTGGAGGGACAGGTCTTTCTGAGCAGTACTTC.